The T cell receptor beta chain under discussion was sequenced for a study of shared clonotypes between healthy human individuals. General study results and limits: Relative to memory subsets, naive subsets generally showed larger estimated richness. Depth was large, yet rarefaction showed that sorted-subset sequencing was incomplete.

This clone has only one observation. As yet, its antigen is unknown. This CDR3 is 13 amino acids long. The germline gives CDR1 SGHNT, CDR2 YENEEA. The V gene lost 4 bases and the J gene lost 4 bases, with 9 bases spanning the gap. Those who donated, Caucasian adults without exception, all lived in Nashville, Tennessee. Each replicate PCR on the sorted subsets used 200 to 250 ng DNA (around 31,000 T cell genomes). TCRdb's table, derived via immunoSEQ multiplex PCR, lists solely in-frame clones and lacks some. The sample lists fewer than 2.5 million clones; approximately 93% were seen once. The clonotype was recovered from a man aged 18 to 30 in good health. Some clones in this sample may be carry-over from other donors' samples. The sample was naive CD4+ T cells from PBMCs. The subset denotes: CD45RA+ positively selected. The rearrangement joins TRBV11-3 to TRBJ2-3, with D maybe TRBD2 (5 bases). The CDR3 sequence: CASSSRGSDTQYF. DNA for the CDR3: TGTGCCAGCAGCTCCCGGGGATCAGATACGCAGTATTTT.